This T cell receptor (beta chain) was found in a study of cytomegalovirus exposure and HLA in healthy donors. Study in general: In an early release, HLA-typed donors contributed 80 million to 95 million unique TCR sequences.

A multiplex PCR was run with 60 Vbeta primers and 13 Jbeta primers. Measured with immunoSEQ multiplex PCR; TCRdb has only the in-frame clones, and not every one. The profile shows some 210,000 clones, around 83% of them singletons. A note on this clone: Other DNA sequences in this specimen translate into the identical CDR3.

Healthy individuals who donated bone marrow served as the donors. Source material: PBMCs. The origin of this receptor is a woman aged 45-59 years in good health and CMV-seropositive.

CDR3 bases: TGCGCCAGCAGCCTTACAGGGGGCAGCTATGGCTACACCTTC. It translates to CASSLTGGSYGYTF. The V and J genes are TRBV5-1 and TRBJ1-2, with TRBD1 matching 9 bases. With V trimmed by 4 bases and J by 4 bases, 5 bases remained unmatched. Germline CDR1 and CDR2: SGHRS and YFSETQ. This CDR3 spans 14 amino acids.